This TCR beta chain was captured by sequencing in a study of technical replicates of blood from a few donors. The V gene end was trimmed by 6 bases and the J gene end by 7 bases; junction bases not matched to a gene: 3. CDR1 and CDR2 from the germline V gene are MNHNS and SASEGT. The CDR3 has 11 amino acids. Sequencing used immunoSEQ multiplex PCR; TCRdb keeps in-frame clones, though not all of them. The table lists around 85,000 clones, about 94% of them singletons. The rearrangement links TRBV6-1 to TRBJ2-7; 7 bases agree with TRBD1. The sequenced sample consisted of T cells isolated from PBMCs. This sequence was found in a human donor in good health. In nucleotides, the CDR3 is TGTGCCAGCAGGATACAGGGGGAGCAGTACTTC. Translating gives CASRIQGEQYF.